The 27 T cell receptor beta chains reported below all come from one sample, sequenced in a study of patients and donors after allogeneic stem cell transplantation. Each CDR3 protein gets one entry after TCRdb re-called the RT-PCR reads with MiXCR. The data hold approximately 90,000 distinct CDR3 sequences, with 4% to 5% observed a single time. Source material: blood, either unsorted or a sorted T cell fraction (not recorded which). The source is a human donor who was either an allogeneic HSCT recipient or a stem cell or donor lymphocyte infusion donor (not recorded which). It is not recorded whose cells these are; they may come from a transplant donor.

The gene calls are TRBV2 and TRBJ2-5; 10 nucleotides match TRBD2. V lost 6 bases and J lost 7; bases outside the gene matches: 11. The V gene's germline CDR1 is SNHLY and CDR2 FYNNEI. This CDR3 comprises 15 residues. The CDR3, as DNA: TGTGCCAGCAGGCCGGGGAGCGGGGGGGAGAGGACCCAGTACTTC. It codes for CASRPGSGGERTQYF.

Relative to its sample, this clonotype is medium-sized (0.01 to 0.1%). This chain links TRBV3-1 with TRBJ2-1; 9 positions match TRBD1. CDR1 and CDR2 (germline): LGHDT, YNNKEL (reference sequence). The J segment lost 6 bases and the V segment lost 0 bases, leaving 3 bases of the junction unmatched. The CDR3 is 15 residues long. The CDR3 protein is CASSQEVTGGNEQFF. CDR3 DNA sequence: TGTGCCAGCAGCCAAGAGGTGACAGGGGGCAATGAGCAGTTCTTC.

This clonotype has at least ten counts. This chain connects TRBV9 to TRBJ2-3; D ambiguous. CDR1 and CDR2 (germline): SGDLS, YYNGEE. The CDR3 is 15 residues long. Trimming pared 2 bases from V and 0 bases from J, leaving 10 bases between. The CDR3 reads CASSVGSLSTDTQYF. CDR3 DNA sequence: TGTGCCAGCAGCGTCGGTAGTCTTAGCACAGATACGCAGTATTTT.

In its sample, this clonotype was seen many times. The rearrangement uses TRBV6-1 and TRBJ2-3; no reliable D call. Germline V gene lookup returns CDR1 MNHNS and CDR2 SASEGT. V was cut by 2 bases and J by 2 bases, with 17 bases left in between. The CDR3 is 17 residues long. DNA for the CDR3: TGTGCCAGCAGTGAAAATGTGTTACAGTTAATCACAGATACGCAGTATTTT. Its protein is CASSENVLQLITDTQYF.

V usage is TRBV10-2 and J usage is TRBJ2-3; 7 bases align to TRBD2. Germline CDR1 is WSHSY and CDR2 is SAAADI. Trimming removed 4 bases from V and 3 bases from J; junction bases left unmatched: 10. This CDR3 spans 16 amino acids. CDR3 in DNA: TGCGCCAGCAGTGGGGTCAAGGGAGGGAGGACAGATACGCAGTATTTT. This sequence encodes CASSGVKGGRTDTQYF.

The chain uses TRBV3-1 and TRBJ2-7; D perhaps matches TRBD2 (6 bases). Between the trimmed V and J ends, which lost 4 bases and 3 bases, there was a span of 25 bases. This CDR3 contains 18 residues. CDR1 is LGHDT, CDR2 YNNKEL, per germline (reference sequence). This CDR3 reads CASSPKIEWGRNYYEQYF. The CDR3, as DNA: TGTGCCAGCAGCCCCAAGATAGAGTGGGGGAGGAATTACTACGAGCAGTACTTC.

This clonotype was seen many times. The chain recombines TRBV14 with TRBJ2-3; D remains ambiguous. The CDR3 has 11 amino acids. CDR1 is SGHDN and CDR2 is FVKESK in the germline V gene. The V end was cut by 2 bases, the J end by 6 bases, with 3 bases between. CDR3 sequence (DNA): TGTGCCAGCAGCCAATTTGATACGCAGTATTTT. Protein: CASSQFDTQYF.

This clonotype turned up a few times. The rearrangement joins TRBV20-1 to TRBJ2-2; D not certain. Looked up from germline, CDR1 is DFQATT and CDR2 is SNEGSKA (reference sequence). The V and J ends lost 5 bases and 4 bases respectively, with 11 bases between them. The CDR3 is 13 residues long. The CDR3 here is CSASTDLTGELFF. CDR3 in DNA: TGCAGTGCTTCTACCGACCTCACCGGGGAGCTGTTTTTT.

This clonotype was seen many times. The CDR3 here is CAISVSSGKGGQETQYF. The CDR3 DNA reads as TGTGCCATCAGTGTGTCTAGCGGGAAGGGGGGCCAAGAGACCCAGTACTTC. The chain is built from TRBV10-3 and TRBJ2-5; the match to TRBD2 covers 9 bases. V lost 4 bases to trimming and J lost 1 base; unmatched junction nucleotides: 10. This CDR3 comprises 17 residues. CDR1 is ENHRY and CDR2 is SYGVKD in the germline V gene.

The table lists this clonotype with a few counts. The V and J genes are TRBV12-3 or TRBV12-4 and TRBJ2-1; TRBD2 matches at 11 bases. The CDR3 runs to 15 residues. Losses at the gene ends were 7 bases for V and 6 bases for J; bases not matched to a gene: 8. The CDR3 coding sequence is TGTGCCAGCATCCTAGCGGGAGGACGCCTCAATGAGCAGTTCTTC. It codes for CASILAGGRLNEQFF.

The genes are TRBV5-4 and TRBJ2-5; D may be TRBD1 or TRBD2 (5 bases each). The V and J ends lost 4 bases and 5 bases respectively, with 24 bases between them. Germline CDR1 and CDR2: SGHNT and YYREEE (reference sequence). The CDR3 consists of 17 residues. Here the CDR3 DNA reads TGTGCCAGCAGCCGGATTGGGGCAGCGGCCTCAGGGGAGACCCAGTACTTC. It specifies CASSRIGAAASGETQYF.

V is TRBV20-1 and J is TRBJ1-4, with D perhaps matching TRBD1 (5 bases). Germline lookup yields CDR1 DFQATT and CDR2 SNEGSKA (reference sequence). V was shortened by 5 bases and J by 5 bases, with 12 bases between the two germline ends. This CDR3 is 13 amino acids long. The CDR3 is CSALGRGNEKLFF. The CDR3, as DNA: TGCAGTGCTTTGGGACGCGGGAATGAAAAACTGTTTTTT.

This clonotype was seen repeatedly, ten times or more. This chain's CDR3 is CASSQDGSQPQHF. The CDR3 DNA is TGTGCCAGCAGCCAAGACGGTAGTCAGCCCCAGCATTTT. V and J are TRBV3-1 and TRBJ1-5; unclear D gene. In germline, CDR1 is LGHDT, CDR2 YNNKEL (reference sequence). The CDR3 covers 13 residues. Trimming cost V 0 bases and J 6 bases, with 6 bases left between them.

This clonotype has ten or more counts. V usage is TRBV20-1 and J usage is TRBJ2-5; TRBD2 aligns across 8 bases. Germline V gives CDR1 DFQATT, CDR2 SNEGSKA (reference sequence). The trim removed 0 bases at V and 5 bases at J, leaving 20 bases unmatched. The CDR3 is 19 amino acids. The CDR3 protein is CSARDRAGGRIGRRETQYF. DNA of the CDR3: TGCAGTGCTAGAGATAGGGCGGGAGGACGCATAGGCCGGCGGGAGACCCAGTACTTC.

At least ten counts were recorded for this clonotype. The V and J genes are TRBV18 and TRBJ2-2; 9 positions agree with TRBD1. The CDR3 length is 15 residues. Germline loops: CDR1 KGHSH, CDR2 LQKENI. With V trimmed by 5 bases and J by 2 bases, 3 bases remained unmatched. As DNA, the CDR3 is TGTGCCAGCTCATTACAGGGGGCCAACACCGGGGAGCTGTTTTTT. Translating it yields CASSLQGANTGELFF.

Concerning this clonotype itself: Just one base apart from a much larger clone, this may be a read error. The chain has TRBV10-3 and TRBJ2-1; D perhaps matches TRBD1 (5 bases). The V gene's germline CDR1 is ENHRY and CDR2 SYGVKD. This CDR3 is 16 amino acids long. Trimming stripped 3 bases from V and 9 bases from J, with 21 bases between. The CDR3 nucleotides read TGTGCCATCAGTGATCAGGGTATGGGTGGTTTGGGTGAGCAGTTCTTC. It encodes CAISDQGMGGLGEQFF.

This clonotype was detected many times. The V and J genes are TRBV5-1 and TRBJ2-1; 12 nucleotides match TRBD2. Germline V CDR1 and CDR2: SGHRS, YFSETQ. J gave up 4 bases and V 0 bases, and 2 bases lay outside the gene matches. This CDR3 comprises 16 residues. The DNA for the CDR3 is TGCGCCAGCAGCTTGGGAGGGACTAGCGGGTACAATGAGCAGTTCTTC. Protein sequence: CASSLGGTSGYNEQFF.

This clonotype came up a few times. This rearrangement joins TRBV5-1 to TRBJ2-7; D is uncertain. The CDR3 totals 14 residues. V shed 0 bases and J shed 0 bases, with 7 bases lying between them. Germline V lookup: CDR1 SGHRS, CDR2 YFSETQ. DNA of the CDR3: TGCGCCAGCAGCTTGGTACAGAGCTCCTACGAGCAGTACTTC. It encodes CASSLVQSSYEQYF.

This sequence joins TRBV13 and TRBJ1-2; a possible D gene is TRBD1 (5 bases). The CDR3 is 14 amino acids. CDR1 is PRHDT, CDR2 FYEKMQ, per germline (reference sequence). V was clipped by 0 bases and J by 1 base, with 6 bases between them. The CDR3 is CASSLGTDNYGYTF. CDR3 bases: TGTGCCAGCAGCTTAGGGACAGATAACTATGGCTACACCTTC.

The chain combines TRBV6-5 with TRBJ2-1; D call uncertain. V lost 0 bases to trimming and J lost 9 bases, with 12 bases between them. Looked up from germline, CDR1 is MNHEY and CDR2 is SVGAGI. The CDR3 has 14 residues. The CDR3, as DNA: TGTGCCAGCAGTTACTCGGCCAGCCGAGGTGAGCAGTTCTTC. This codes for CASSYSASRGEQFF.

This clonotype was seen at least ten times. The chain couples TRBV6-1 to TRBJ1-2; 7 bases agree with TRBD1. The CDR3 length is 13 residues. V trimming: 6 bases; J trimming: 2 bases; junction bases outside the gene matches: 3. Germline V gene sequence: CDR1 MNHNS, CDR2 SASEGT. DNA for the CDR3: TGTGCCAGCAGCGAGACAGGGAACTATGGCTACACCTTC. Its translation: CASSETGNYGYTF.

The chain joins TRBV15 to TRBJ2-6; no definite D call. The CDR3 has 11 residues. Germline V gives CDR1 LNHNV, CDR2 YYDKDF (reference sequence). With 8 bases removed from V and 4 bases from J, the gap between germline ends came to 3 bases. In nucleotides, the CDR3 is TGTGCCACCGCGGGGGCCAACGTCCTGACTTTC. This translates into CATAGANVLTF.

This clonotype was seen a handful of times. V and J are TRBV29-1 and TRBJ2-7; D is perhaps TRBD2 (5 bases). This CDR3 spans 10 amino acids. Trimming stripped 4 bases from V and 4 bases from J, with 5 bases between. CDR1 is SQVTM, CDR2 ANQGSEA, per germline. The CDR3 region is CSVGEYEQYF. The CDR3 nucleotides read TGCAGCGTTGGGGAGTACGAGCAGTACTTC.

This clonotype occurred many times. V and J are TRBV5-6 and TRBJ2-2, with D unresolved. The CDR3 runs 15 residues. CDR1 and CDR2 (germline): SGHDT, YYEEEE. V was cut by 2 bases and J by 2 bases, with 10 bases left in between. The CDR3 here is CASSFGYGNTGELFF. The CDR3 region has the DNA TGTGCCAGCAGCTTTGGTTACGGAAACACCGGGGAGCTGTTTTTT.

Only a few counts were recorded for this clonotype. The rearrangement uses TRBV5-6 and TRBJ1-2; TRBD1 might be the D (6 bases). The germline CDR1 and CDR2 sequences are SGHDT and YYEEEE. The germline V and J ends were trimmed by 4 bases and 6 bases, with 22 bases remaining between them. The length of the CDR3 is 16 residues. CDR3 sequence reads: CASSRPTGPQGDGYTF. DNA for the CDR3: TGTGCCAGCAGCCGACCGACAGGACCCCAAGGTGATGGCTACACCTTC.

This clonotype was seen only a few times. In DNA form, the CDR3 reads TGTGCCAGCAGCACAACAGGGGTGGCAGATACGCAGTATTTT. Protein product: CASSTTGVADTQYF. This chain joins TRBV5-8 and TRBJ2-3; 7 positions match TRBD1. The germline gives CDR1 SGHTS, CDR2 YDEGEE. This CDR3 region has 14 residues. V trimming: 4 bases; J trimming: 4 bases; junction bases outside the gene matches: 6.

This clonotype has at least ten counts. The chain has TRBV6-1 and TRBJ1-5, with 7 bases aligning to TRBD1. This CDR3 comprises 16 residues. CDR1 MNHNS and CDR2 SASEGT come from the germline V gene. The junction had 11 bases not matched to a gene; V was cut back by 6 bases and J by 3 bases. The CDR3, as DNA: TGTGCCAGCAGCCGCAAACCCGACAGGGACAATCAGCCCCAGCATTTT. Translation: CASSRKPDRDNQPQHF.